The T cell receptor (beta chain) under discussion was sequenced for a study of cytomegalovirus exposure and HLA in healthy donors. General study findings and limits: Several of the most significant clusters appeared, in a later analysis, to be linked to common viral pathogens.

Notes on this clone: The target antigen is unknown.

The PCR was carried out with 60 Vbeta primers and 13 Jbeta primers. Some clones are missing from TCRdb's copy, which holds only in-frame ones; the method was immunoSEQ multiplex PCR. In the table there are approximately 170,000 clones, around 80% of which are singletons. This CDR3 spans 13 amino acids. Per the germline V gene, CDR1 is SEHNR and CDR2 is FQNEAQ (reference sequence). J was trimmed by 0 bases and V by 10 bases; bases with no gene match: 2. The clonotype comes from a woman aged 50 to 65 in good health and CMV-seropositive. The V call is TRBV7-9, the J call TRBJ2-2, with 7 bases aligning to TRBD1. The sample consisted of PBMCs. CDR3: CAIQGANTGELFF. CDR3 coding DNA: TGTGCCATCCAGGGGGCGAACACCGGGGAGCTGTTTTTT.